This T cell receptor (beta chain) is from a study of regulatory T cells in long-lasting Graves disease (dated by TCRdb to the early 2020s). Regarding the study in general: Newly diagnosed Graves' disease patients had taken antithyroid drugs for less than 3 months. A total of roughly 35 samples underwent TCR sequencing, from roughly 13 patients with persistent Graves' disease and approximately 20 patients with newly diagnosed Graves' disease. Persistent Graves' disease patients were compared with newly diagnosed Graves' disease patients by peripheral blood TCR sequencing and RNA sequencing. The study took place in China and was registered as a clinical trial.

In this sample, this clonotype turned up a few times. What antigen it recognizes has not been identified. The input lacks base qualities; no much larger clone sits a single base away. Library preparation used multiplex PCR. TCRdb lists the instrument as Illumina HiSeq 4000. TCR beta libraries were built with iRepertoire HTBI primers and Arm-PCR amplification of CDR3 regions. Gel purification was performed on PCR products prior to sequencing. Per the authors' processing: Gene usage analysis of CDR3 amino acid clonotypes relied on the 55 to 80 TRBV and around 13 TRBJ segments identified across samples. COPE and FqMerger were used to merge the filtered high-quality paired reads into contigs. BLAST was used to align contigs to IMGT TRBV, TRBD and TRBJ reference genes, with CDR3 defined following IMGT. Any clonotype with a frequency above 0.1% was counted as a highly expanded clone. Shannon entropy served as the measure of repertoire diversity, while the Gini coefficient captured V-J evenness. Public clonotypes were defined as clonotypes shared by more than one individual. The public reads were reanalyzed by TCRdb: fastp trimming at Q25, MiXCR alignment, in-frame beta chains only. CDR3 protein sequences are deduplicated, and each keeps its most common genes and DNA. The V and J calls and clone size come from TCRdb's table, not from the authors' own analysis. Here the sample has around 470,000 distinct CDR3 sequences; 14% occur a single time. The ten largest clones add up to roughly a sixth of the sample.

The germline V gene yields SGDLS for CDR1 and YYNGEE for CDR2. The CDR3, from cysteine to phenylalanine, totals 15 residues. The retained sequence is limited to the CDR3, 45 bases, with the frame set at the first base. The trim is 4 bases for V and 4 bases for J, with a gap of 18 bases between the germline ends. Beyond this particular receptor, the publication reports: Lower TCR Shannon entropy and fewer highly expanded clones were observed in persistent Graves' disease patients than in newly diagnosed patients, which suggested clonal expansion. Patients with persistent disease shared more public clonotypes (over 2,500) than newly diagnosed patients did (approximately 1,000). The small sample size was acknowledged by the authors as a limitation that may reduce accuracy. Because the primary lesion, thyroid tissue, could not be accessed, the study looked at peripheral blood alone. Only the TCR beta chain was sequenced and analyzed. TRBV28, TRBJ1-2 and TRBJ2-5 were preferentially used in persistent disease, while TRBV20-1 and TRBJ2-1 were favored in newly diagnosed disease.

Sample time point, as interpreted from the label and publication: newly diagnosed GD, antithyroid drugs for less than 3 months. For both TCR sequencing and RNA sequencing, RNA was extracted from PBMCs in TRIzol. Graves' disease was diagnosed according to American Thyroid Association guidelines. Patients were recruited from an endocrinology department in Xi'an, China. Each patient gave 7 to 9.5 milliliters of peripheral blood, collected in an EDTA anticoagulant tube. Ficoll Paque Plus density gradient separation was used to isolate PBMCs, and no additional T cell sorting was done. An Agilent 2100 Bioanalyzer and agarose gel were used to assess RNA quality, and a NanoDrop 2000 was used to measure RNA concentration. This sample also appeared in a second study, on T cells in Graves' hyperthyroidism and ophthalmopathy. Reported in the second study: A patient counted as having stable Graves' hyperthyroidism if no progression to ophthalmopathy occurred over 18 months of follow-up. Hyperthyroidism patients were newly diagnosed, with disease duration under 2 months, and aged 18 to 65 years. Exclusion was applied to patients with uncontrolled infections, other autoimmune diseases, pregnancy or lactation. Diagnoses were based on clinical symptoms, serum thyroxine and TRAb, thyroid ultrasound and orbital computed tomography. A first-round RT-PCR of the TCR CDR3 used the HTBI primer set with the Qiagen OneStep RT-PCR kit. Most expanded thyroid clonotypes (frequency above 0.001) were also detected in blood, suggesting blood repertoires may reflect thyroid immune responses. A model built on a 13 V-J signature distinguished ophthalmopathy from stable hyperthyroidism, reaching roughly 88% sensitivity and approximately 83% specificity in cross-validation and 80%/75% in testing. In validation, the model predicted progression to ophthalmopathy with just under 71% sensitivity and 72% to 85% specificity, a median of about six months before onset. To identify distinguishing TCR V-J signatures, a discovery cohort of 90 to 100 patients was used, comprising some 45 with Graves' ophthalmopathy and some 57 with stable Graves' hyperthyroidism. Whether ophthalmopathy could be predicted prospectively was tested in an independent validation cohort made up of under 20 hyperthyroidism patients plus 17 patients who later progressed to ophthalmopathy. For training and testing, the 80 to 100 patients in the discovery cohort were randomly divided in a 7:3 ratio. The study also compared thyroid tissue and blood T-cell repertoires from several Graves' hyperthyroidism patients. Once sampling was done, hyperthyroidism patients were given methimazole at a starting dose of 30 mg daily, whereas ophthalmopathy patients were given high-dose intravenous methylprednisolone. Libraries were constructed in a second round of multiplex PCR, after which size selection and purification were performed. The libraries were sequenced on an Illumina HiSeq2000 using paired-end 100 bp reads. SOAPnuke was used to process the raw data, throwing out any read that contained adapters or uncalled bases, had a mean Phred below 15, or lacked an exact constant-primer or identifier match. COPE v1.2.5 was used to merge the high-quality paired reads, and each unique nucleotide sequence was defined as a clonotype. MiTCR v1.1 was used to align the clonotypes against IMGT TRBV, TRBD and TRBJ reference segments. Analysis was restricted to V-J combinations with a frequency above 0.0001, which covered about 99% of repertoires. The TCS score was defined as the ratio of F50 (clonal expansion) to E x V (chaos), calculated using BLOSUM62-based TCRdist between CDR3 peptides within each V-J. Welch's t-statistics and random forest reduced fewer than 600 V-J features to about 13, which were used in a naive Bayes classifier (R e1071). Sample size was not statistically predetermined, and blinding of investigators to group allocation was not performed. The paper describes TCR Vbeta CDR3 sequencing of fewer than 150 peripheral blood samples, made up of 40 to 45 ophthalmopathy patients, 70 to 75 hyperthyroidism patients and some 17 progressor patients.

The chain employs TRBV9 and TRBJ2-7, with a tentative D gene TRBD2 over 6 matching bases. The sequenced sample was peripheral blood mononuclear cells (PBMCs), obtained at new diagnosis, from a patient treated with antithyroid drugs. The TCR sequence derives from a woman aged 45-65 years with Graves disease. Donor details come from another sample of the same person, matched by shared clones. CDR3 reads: CASSPMTGVGYEQYF. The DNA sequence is TGTGCCAGCAGCCCAATGACGGGAGTCGGATACGAGCAGTACTTC.